A selection of T cell receptor beta chains follows, all from one sample in a study of CD8 T cells in ankylosing spondylitis. TCRdb processed the 5' RACE reads anew with MiXCR; each CDR3 protein has one entry. There are 85,000 to 100,000 distinct CDR3 sequences in the sample; about 8.1% occur only once, and 4% to 5.5% lies in the top ten. The sample consisted of blood, either unsorted or a sorted T cell fraction (not recorded which). The receptors stem from a male donor with ankylosing spondylitis or in good health (not recorded which). Both conserved end residues are part of each CDR3. D genes are given only for firm matches. Some rows have no size entry. The others give once, few or many, or a class for an expanded clone.

TRBJ2-3,TRBV6-5,.,.,CASSYSLAGATQYF,TGTGCCAGCAGTTACTCCCTGGCGGGGGCTACGCAGTATTTT
TRBJ2-2,TRBV11-3,.,.,CASSSDSGELFF,TGTGCCAGCAGCTCGGACAGCGGGGAGCTGTTTTTT
TRBJ2-3,TRBV24-1,.,many,CATSESASADTQYF,TGTGCCACCAGTGAGTCAGCTAGCGCAGATACGCAGTATTTT
TRBJ2-2,TRBV20-1,TRBD2,many,CSAFKPGLAGTGELFF,TGCAGTGCTTTTAAGCCGGGACTAGCGGGTACCGGGGAGCTGTTTTTT
TRBJ2-3,TRBV5-5,TRBD1,many,CASSFGTGDTDTQYF,TGTGCCAGCAGCTTTGGGACAGGCGATACAGATACGCAGTATTTT
TRBJ1-1,TRBV7-3,.,many,CASSLSAGENTEAFF,TGTGCCAGCAGCTTATCAGCAGGGGAGAACACTGAAGCTTTCTTT
TRBJ2-5,TRBV24-1,TRBD2,many,CATRGGLAGKETQYF,TGTGCCACCAGAGGAGGACTAGCGGGGAAAGAGACCCAGTACTTC
TRBJ2-4,TRBV28,.,many,CASSLAFQGFGKNIQYF,TGTGCCAGCAGTTTGGCCTTCCAGGGATTTGGCAAAAACATTCAGTACTTC
TRBJ2-3,TRBV12-3/TRBV12-4,TRBD2,many,CASSLGRQRGGDTQYF,TGTGCCAGCAGTTTAGGTCGGCAGCGGGGCGGGGATACGCAGTATTTT
TRBJ1-4,TRBV3-1,.,many,CASRANSHEKLFF,TGTGCCAGCAGGGCTAACAGCCATGAAAAACTGTTTTTT
TRBJ2-5,TRBV11-3,TRBD1,many,CASSLQGKETQYF,TGTGCCAGCAGCCTACAGGGGAAAGAGACCCAGTACTTC
TRBJ1-2,TRBV6-5,.,few,CASSYVTVGTNYGYTF,TGTGCCAGCAGTTACGTGACAGTAGGAACCAACTATGGCTACACCTTC
TRBJ2-2,TRBV29-1,TRBD2,.,CSGSGGANTGELFF,TGCAGCGGATCGGGAGGTGCGAACACCGGGGAGCTGTTTTTT
TRBJ2-7,TRBV5-1,.,many,CASSLRTETTSYEQYF,TGCGCCAGCAGCTTAAGGACCGAGACAACATCCTACGAGCAGTACTTC
TRBJ2-5,TRBV29-1,.,many,CSVAGGGVGARETQYF,TGCAGCGTCGCCGGAGGAGGGGTTGGAGCAAGGGAGACCCAGTACTTC
TRBJ2-5,TRBV12-5,.,many,CASGLDIEETQYF,TGTGCTAGTGGTTTGGACATAGAAGAGACCCAGTACTTC
TRBJ2-1,TRBV6-5,.,many,CASSYSGGQTFF,TGTGCCAGCAGTTACTCGGGGGGACAGACGTTCTTC
TRBJ2-3,TRBV7-2,TRBD2,.,CASSPSGVSTDTQYF,TGTGCCAGCAGCCCTAGCGGGGTAAGCACAGATACGCAGTATTTT
TRBJ2-7,TRBV12-3/TRBV12-4,TRBD1,few,CASSSRDRGYYEQYF,TGTGCCAGCAGTTCCCGGGACAGGGGTTACTACGAGCAGTACTTC
TRBJ2-3,TRBV5-1,TRBD2,many,CASSWASGGDTQYF,TGCGCCAGCAGCTGGGCTAGCGGGGGAGATACGCAGTATTTT
TRBJ2-1,TRBV20-1,.,many,CSARVPGRVDEQFF,TGCAGTGCTAGAGTACCTGGCAGGGTCGATGAGCAGTTCTTC
TRBJ2-2,TRBV5-1,.,.,CASAGNTGELFF,TGCGCCAGCGCAGGGAACACCGGGGAGCTGTTTTTT
TRBJ2-7,TRBV29-1,.,many,CSVEEGSYEQYF,TGCAGCGTTGAGGAAGGCTCCTACGAGCAGTACTTC
TRBJ2-7,TRBV5-6,TRBD1,many,CASSFGQGLNEQYF,TGTGCCAGCAGCTTCGGACAGGGGCTCAACGAGCAGTACTTC
TRBJ2-5,TRBV7-2,.,many,CASSFTVLETQYF,TGTGCCAGCAGCTTTACTGTCCTGGAGACCCAGTACTTC